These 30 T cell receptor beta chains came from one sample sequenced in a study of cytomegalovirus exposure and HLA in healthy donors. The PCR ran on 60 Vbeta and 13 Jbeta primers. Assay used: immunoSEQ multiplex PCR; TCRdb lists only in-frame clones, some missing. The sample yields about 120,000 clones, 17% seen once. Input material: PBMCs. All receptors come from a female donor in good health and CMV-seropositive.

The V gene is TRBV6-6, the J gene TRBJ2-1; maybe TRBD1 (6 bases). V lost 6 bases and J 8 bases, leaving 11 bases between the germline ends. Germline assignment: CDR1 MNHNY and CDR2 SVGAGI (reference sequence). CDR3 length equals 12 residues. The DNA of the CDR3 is TGTGCCAGCAGCCCAGGGGTCCATGAGCAGTTCTTC. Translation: CASSPGVHEQFF.

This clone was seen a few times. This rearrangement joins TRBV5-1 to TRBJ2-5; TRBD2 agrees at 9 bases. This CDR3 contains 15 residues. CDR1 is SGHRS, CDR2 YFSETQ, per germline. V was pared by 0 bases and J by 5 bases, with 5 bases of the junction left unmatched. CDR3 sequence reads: CASSLVLAGDETQYF. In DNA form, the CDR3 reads TGCGCCAGCAGCTTGGTGTTAGCGGGGGATGAGACCCAGTACTTC.

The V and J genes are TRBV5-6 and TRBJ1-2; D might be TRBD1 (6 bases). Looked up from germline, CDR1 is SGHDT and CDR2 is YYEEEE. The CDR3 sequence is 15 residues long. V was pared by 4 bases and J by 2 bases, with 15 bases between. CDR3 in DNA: TGTGCCAGCAGCCCAGACCCAAGGGGGAACTATGGCTACACCTTC. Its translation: CASSPDPRGNYGYTF.

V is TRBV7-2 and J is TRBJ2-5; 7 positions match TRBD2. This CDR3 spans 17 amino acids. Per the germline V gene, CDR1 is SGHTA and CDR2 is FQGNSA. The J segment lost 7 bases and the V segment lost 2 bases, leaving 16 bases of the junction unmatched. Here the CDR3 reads CASSLRPGGGGVGTQYF. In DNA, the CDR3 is TGTGCCAGCAGCTTACGTCCCGGCGGGGGTGGTGTAGGGACCCAGTACTTC.

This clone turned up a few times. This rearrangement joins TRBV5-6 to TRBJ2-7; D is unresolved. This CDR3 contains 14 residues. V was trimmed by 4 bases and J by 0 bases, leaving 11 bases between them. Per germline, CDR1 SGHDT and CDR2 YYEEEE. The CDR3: CASSPDGDSYEQYF. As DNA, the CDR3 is TGTGCCAGCAGCCCCGACGGAGACTCCTACGAGCAGTACTTC. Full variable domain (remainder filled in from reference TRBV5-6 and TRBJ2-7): DAGVTQSPTHLIKTRGQQVTLRCSPKSGHDTVSWYQQALGQGPQFIFQYYEEEERQRGNFPDRFSGHQFPNYSSELNVNALLLGDSALYLCASSPDGDSYEQYFGPGTRLTVT.

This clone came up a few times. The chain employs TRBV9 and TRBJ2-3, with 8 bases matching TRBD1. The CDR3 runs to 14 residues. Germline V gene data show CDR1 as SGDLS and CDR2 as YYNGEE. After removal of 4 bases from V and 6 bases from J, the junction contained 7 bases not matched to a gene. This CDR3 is CASSIHRGSDTQYF. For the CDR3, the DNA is TGTGCCAGCAGCATACACAGGGGGTCTGATACGCAGTATTTT.

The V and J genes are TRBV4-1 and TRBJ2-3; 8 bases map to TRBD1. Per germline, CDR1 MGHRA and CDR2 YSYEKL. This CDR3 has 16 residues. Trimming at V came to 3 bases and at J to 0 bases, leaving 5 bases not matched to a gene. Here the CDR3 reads CASSQTGVRSTDTQYF. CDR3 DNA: TGCGCCAGCAGCCAGACAGGGGTTCGGAGCACAGATACGCAGTATTTT.

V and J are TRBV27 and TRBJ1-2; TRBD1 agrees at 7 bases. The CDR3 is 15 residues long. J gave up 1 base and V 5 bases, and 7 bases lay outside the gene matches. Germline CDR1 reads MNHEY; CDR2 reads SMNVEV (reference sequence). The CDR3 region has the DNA TGTGCCAGCAGTCTAGCCGGGACAGTTAACTATGGCTACACCTTC. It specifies CASSLAGTVNYGYTF.

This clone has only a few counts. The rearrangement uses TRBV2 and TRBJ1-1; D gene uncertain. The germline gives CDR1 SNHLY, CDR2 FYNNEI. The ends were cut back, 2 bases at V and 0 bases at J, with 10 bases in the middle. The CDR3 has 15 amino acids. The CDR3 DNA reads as TGTGCCAGCAGTGAATGGGCAGAGATGAACACTGAAGCTTTCTTT. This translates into CASSEWAEMNTEAFF.

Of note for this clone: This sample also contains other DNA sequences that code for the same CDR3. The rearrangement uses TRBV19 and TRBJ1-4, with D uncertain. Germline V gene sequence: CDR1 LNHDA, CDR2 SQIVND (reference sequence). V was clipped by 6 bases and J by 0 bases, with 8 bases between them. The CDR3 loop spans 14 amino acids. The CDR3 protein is CASRKHTTNEKLFF. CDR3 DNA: TGTGCCAGTAGGAAACACACAACTAATGAAAAACTGTTTTTT.

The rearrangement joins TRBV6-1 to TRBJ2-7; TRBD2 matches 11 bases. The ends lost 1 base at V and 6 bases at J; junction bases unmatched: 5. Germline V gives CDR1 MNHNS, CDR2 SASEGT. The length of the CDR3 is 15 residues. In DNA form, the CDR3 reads TGTGCCAGCAGTGAAGGACTAGCGGGAAATGGCGAGCAGTACTTC. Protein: CASSEGLAGNGEQYF.

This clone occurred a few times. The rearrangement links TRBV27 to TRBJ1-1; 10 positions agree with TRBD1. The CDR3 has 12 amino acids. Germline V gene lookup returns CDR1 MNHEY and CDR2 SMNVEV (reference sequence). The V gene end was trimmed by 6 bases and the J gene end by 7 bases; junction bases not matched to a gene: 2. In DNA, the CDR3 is TGTGCCAGCAGCGGGACAGGGGTTGAAGCTTTCTTT. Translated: CASSGTGVEAFF.

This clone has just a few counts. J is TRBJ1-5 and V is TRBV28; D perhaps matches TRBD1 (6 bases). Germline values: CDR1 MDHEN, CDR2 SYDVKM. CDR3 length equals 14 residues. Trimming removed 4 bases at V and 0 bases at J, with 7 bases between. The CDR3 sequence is CASSYRDSNQPQHF. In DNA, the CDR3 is TGTGCCAGCAGTTACAGGGATAGCAATCAGCCCCAGCATTTT.

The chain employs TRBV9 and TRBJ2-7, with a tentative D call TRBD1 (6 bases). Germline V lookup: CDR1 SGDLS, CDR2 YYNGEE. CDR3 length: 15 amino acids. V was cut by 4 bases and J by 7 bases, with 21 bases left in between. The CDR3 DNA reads TGTGCCAGCAGCCCAACCAGGGGCCCTCCTGAGGAGCAGTACTTC. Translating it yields CASSPTRGPPEEQYF.

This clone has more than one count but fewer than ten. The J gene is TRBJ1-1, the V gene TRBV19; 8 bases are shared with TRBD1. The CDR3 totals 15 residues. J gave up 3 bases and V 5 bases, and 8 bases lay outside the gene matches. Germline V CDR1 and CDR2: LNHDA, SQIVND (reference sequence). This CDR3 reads CASSSATGGDTEAFF. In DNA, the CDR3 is TGTGCCAGTAGTTCCGCCACAGGGGGGGACACTGAAGCTTTCTTT.

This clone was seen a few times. CDR3 amino acids: CASSDRTGSQPQHF. As DNA, the CDR3 is TGCGCCAGCAGTGATCGGACAGGGTCTCAGCCCCAGCATTTT. This chain uses TRBV10-2 with TRBJ1-5; 8 bases fit TRBD1. Unmatched junction bases numbered 4, after V lost 3 bases and J lost 6 bases. This CDR3 has 14 amino acids. Germline CDR1 reads WSHSY; CDR2 reads SAAADI.

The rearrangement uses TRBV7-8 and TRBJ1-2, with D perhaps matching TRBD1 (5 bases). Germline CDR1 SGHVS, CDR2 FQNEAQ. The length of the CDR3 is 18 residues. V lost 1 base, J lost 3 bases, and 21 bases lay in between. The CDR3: CASSLGGGARAFYYGYTF. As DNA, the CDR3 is TGTGCCAGCAGCTTAGGGGGGGGAGCCAGGGCATTTTACTATGGCTACACCTTC.

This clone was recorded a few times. This chain's CDR3 is CASRLRVEQPQHF. CDR3 nucleotides: TGTGCCAGCAGGCTCAGGGTAGAACAGCCCCAGCATTTT. The rearrangement uses TRBV6-1 and TRBJ1-5, with D possibly TRBD1 on 5 matching bases. Trimming removed 6 bases from V and 7 bases from J, with 13 bases in between. The germline CDR1 and CDR2 sequences are MNHNS and SASEGT. The CDR3 sequence is 13 residues long.

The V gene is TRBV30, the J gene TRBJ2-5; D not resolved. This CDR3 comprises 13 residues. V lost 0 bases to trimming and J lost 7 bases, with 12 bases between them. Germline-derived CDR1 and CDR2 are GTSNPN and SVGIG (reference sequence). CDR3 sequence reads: CAWSVLSGATQYF. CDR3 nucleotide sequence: TGTGCCTGGAGTGTACTATCCGGCGCGACCCAGTACTTC.

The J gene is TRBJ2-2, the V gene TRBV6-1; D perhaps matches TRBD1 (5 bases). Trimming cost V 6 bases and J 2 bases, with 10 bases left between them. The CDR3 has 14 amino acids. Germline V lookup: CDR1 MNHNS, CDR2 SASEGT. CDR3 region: CASSQWGNTGELFF. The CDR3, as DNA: TGTGCCAGCAGCCAGTGGGGCAACACCGGGGAGCTGTTTTTT.

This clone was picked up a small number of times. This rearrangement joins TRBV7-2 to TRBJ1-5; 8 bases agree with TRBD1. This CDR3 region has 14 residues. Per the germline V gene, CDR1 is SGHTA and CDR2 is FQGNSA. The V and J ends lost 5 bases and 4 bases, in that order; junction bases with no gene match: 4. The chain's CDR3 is CASSPRQGNQPQHF. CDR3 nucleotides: TGTGCCAGCAGCCCCCGACAGGGGAATCAGCCCCAGCATTTT.

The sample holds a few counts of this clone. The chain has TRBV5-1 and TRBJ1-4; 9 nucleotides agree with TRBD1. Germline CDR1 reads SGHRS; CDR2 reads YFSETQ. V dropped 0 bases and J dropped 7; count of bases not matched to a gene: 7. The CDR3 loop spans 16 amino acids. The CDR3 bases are TGCGCCAGCAGCTTGGAACCGGGACAGGGCAGTGAAAAACTGTTTTTT. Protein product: CASSLEPGQGSEKLFF.

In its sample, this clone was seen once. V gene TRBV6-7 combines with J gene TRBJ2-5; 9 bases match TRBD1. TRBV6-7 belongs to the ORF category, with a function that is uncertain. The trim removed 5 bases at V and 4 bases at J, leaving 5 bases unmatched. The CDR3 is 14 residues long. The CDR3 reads CASSTGGEAETQYF. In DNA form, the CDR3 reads TGTGCCAGCAGTACAGGGGGCGAGGCAGAGACCCAGTACTTC.

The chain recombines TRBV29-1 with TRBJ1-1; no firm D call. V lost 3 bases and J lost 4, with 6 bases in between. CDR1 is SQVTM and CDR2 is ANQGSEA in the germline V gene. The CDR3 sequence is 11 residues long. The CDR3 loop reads CSVDSVTEAFF. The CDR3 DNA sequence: TGCAGCGTTGATAGTGTCACTGAAGCTTTCTTT.

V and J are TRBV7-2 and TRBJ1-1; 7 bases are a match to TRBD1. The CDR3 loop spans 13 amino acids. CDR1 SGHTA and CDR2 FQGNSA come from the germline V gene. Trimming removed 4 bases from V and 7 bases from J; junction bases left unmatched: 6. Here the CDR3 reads CASSWTGQLEAFF. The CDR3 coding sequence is TGTGCCAGCAGCTGGACGGGACAGCTTGAAGCTTTCTTT.

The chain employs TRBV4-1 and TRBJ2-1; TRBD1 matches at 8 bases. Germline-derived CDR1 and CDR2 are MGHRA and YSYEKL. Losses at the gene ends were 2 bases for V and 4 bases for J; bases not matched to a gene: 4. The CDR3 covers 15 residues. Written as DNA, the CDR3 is TGCGCCAGCAGCCAATCGGGACAGGATTACAATGAGCAGTTCTTC. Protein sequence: CASSQSGQDYNEQFF.

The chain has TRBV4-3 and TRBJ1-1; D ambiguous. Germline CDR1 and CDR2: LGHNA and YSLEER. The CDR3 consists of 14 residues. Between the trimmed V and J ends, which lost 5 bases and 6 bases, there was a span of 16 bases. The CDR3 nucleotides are TGCGCCAGCAGCGTGGAGGGATGGGTAGCTGAAGCTTTCTTT. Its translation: CASSVEGWVAEAFF.

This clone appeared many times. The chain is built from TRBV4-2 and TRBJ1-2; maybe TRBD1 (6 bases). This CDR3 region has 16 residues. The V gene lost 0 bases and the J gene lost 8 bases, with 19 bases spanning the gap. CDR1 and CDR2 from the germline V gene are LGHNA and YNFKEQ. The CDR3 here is CASSQDGTPRGWGYTF. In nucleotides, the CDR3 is TGTGCCAGCAGCCAAGATGGAACCCCCAGGGGCTGGGGCTACACCTTC.

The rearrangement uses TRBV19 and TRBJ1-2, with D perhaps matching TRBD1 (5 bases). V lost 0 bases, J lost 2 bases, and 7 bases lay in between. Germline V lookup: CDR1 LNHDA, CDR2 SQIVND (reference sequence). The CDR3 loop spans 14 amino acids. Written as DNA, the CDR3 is TGTGCCAGTAGTATAGAGAGACAGAACTATGGCTACACCTTC. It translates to CASSIERQNYGYTF. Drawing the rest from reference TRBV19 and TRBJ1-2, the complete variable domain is DGGITQSPKYLFRKEGQNVTLSCEQNLNHDAMYWYRQDPGQGLRLIYYSQIVNDFQKGDIAEGYSVSREKKESFPLTVTSAQKNPTAFYLCASSIERQNYGYTFGSGTRLTVV.

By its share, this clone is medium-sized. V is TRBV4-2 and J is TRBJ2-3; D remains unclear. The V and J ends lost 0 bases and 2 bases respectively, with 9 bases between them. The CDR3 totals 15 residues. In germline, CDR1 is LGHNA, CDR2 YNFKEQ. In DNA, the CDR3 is TGTGCCAGCAGCCAAGACGGGTTAATCACAGATACGCAGTATTTT. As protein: CASSQDGLITDTQYF.